Listed below are T cell receptor beta chains from one sample, sequenced in a study of response to subunit inactivated influenza vaccine. TCRdb re-analysed the RT-PCR reads in MiXCR, keeping a single row per CDR3 protein. The profile shows 430,000 or so distinct CDR3 sequences, around 9.9% of them singletons. The sample consisted of PBMCs from blood, taken 35 to 45 days after vaccination. The receptors were sampled from a man aged 50 to 60 who received an inactivated influenza vaccine. Both conserved end residues are part of each CDR3. Each record gives: CDR3 protein, CDR3 DNA, D gene, J gene, clone size, V gene, CDR3 length. The D gene is left open where the match is weak. For some rows the clone size is stated as once, few or many, or as a class when expanded; others skip it.

cdr3_aa: CASSPWDRGREQYF
cdr3_nt: TGTGCCAGCAGCCCCTGGGACAGGGGGCGTGAGCAGTACTTC
d_call: TRBD1
j_call: TRBJ2-7
clone_size: few
v_call: TRBV6-2/TRBV6-3
cdr3_length: 14

cdr3_aa: CASSLAGTRIEQFF
cdr3_nt: TGTGCCAGCAGCTTGGCGGGGACTAGGATAGAGCAGTTCTTC
d_call: TRBD2
j_call: TRBJ2-1
clone_size: NA
v_call: TRBV5-5
cdr3_length: 14

cdr3_aa: CASSIEQTLSGNEQFF
cdr3_nt: TGTGCCAGTAGTATAGAACAGACCCTATCCGGCAATGAGCAGTTCTTC
d_call: NA
j_call: TRBJ2-1
clone_size: NA
v_call: TRBV19
cdr3_length: 16

cdr3_aa: CASSLSPNQGYNEQFF
cdr3_nt: TGCGCCAGCAGCTTATCACCGAACCAGGGTTACAATGAGCAGTTCTTC
d_call: NA
j_call: TRBJ2-1
clone_size: few
v_call: TRBV5-1
cdr3_length: 16

cdr3_aa: CASSRGGLAGDEQFF
cdr3_nt: TGTGCCAGCAGCAGGGGGGGGCTAGCGGGAGACGAGCAGTTCTTC
d_call: TRBD2
j_call: TRBJ2-1
clone_size: NA
v_call: TRBV7-2
cdr3_length: 15

cdr3_aa: CASSASGGSSDTQYF
cdr3_nt: TGCGCCAGCAGCGCGTCGGGGGGTTCTTCAGATACGCAGTATTTT
d_call: TRBD2
j_call: TRBJ2-3
clone_size: NA
v_call: TRBV5-1
cdr3_length: 15

cdr3_aa: CASSVDRGMNEQFF
cdr3_nt: TGTGCCAGCAGTGTCGACAGGGGTATGAATGAGCAGTTCTTC
d_call: TRBD1
j_call: TRBJ2-1
clone_size: few
v_call: TRBV2
cdr3_length: 14

cdr3_aa: CASSVTVQETQYF
cdr3_nt: TGTGCCAGCAGCGTCACAGTGCAAGAGACCCAGTACTTC
d_call: NA
j_call: TRBJ2-5
clone_size: NA
v_call: TRBV7-9
cdr3_length: 13

cdr3_aa: CATSRDTGPYGYTF
cdr3_nt: TGTGCCACCAGCAGAGATACTGGACCCTATGGCTACACCTTC
d_call: NA
j_call: TRBJ1-2
clone_size: NA
v_call: TRBV15
cdr3_length: 14

cdr3_aa: CASSQDIRQSYEQYF
cdr3_nt: TGCGCCAGCAGCCAAGATATAAGACAGTCCTACGAGCAGTACTTC
d_call: NA
j_call: TRBJ2-7
clone_size: few
v_call: TRBV4-3
cdr3_length: 15

cdr3_aa: CASSLGQNLAKNIQYF
cdr3_nt: TGTGCCAGCAGCTTAGGACAGAATCTAGCCAAAAACATTCAGTACTTC
d_call: NA
j_call: TRBJ2-4
clone_size: few
v_call: TRBV7-8
cdr3_length: 16

cdr3_aa: CASSWGDRDQETQYF
cdr3_nt: TGTGCCAGCAGCTGGGGCGACAGGGACCAAGAGACCCAGTACTTC
d_call: TRBD1
j_call: TRBJ2-5
clone_size: few
v_call: TRBV7-2
cdr3_length: 15

cdr3_aa: CSARGGAETAKNIQYF
cdr3_nt: TGCAGTGCTAGAGGGGGGGCCGAGACAGCCAAAAACATTCAGTACTTC
d_call: NA
j_call: TRBJ2-4
clone_size: NA
v_call: TRBV20-1
cdr3_length: 16

cdr3_aa: CSVEEWGGLLAYNEQFF
cdr3_nt: TGCAGCGTTGAAGAGTGGGGGGGGCTGCTGGCCTACAATGAGCAGTTCTTC
d_call: NA
j_call: TRBJ2-1
clone_size: many
v_call: TRBV29-1
cdr3_length: 17

cdr3_aa: CASSLLTGGYEQYF
cdr3_nt: TGCGCCAGCAGCTTGCTGACGGGGGGCTACGAGCAGTACTTC
d_call: TRBD2
j_call: TRBJ2-7
clone_size: many
v_call: TRBV5-1
cdr3_length: 14

cdr3_aa: CAISESPFSSGNTIYF
cdr3_nt: TGTGCCATCAGTGAGTCACCATTTAGCTCTGGAAACACCATATATTTT
d_call: NA
j_call: TRBJ1-3
clone_size: few
v_call: TRBV10-3
cdr3_length: 16